The 25 T cell receptor beta chains reported below all come from one sample, sequenced in a study of T cells in Graves' hyperthyroidism and ophthalmopathy. There were TCR beta CDR3 regions amplified from RNA transcripts. The TCR CDR3 was amplified in a first-round RT-PCR using the HTBI primer set. TCRdb re-analysed the multiplex PCR reads in MiXCR, keeping a single row per CDR3 protein. The data show 800,000 or so distinct CDR3 sequences, with 35% to 45% seen just once and 7.5% to 9.5% held by the top ten. What was sequenced was blood. These receptors all come from a man aged 18-30 years with Graves' hyperthyroidism.

The gene calls are TRBV7-2 and TRBJ2-7, with 7 bases lining up with TRBD2. Germline V gene lookup returns CDR1 SGHTA and CDR2 FQGNSA. The CDR3 is made up of 15 amino acids. V gave up 6 bases and J gave up 7 bases; unmatched junction bases: 15. The DNA for the CDR3 is TGTGCCAGCAGTTGGGAGGGAGGGAAGCGTCGGGAGCAGTACTTC. It translates to CASSWEGGKRREQYF.

This chain joins TRBV9 and TRBJ2-7, with D maybe TRBD1 (5 bases). From germline, CDR1 is SGDLS and CDR2 YYNGEE. V was clipped by 0 bases and J by 6 bases, with 13 bases between them. The CDR3 loop spans 14 amino acids. The CDR3 nucleotides are TGTGCCAGCAGCGTAGAGGAAGGGGCCCTCGAGCAGTACTTC. Protein sequence: CASSVEEGALEQYF. Full variable domain (rest looked up from reference TRBV9 and TRBJ2-7): DSGVTQTPKHLITATGQRVTLRCSPRSGDLSVYWYQQSLDQGLQFLIQYYNGEERAKGNILERFSAQQFPDLHSELNLSSLELGDSALYFCASSVEEGALEQYFGPGTRLTVT.

This chain links TRBV7-2 with TRBJ2-5; tentative D call: TRBD1 (5 bases). Germline loops: CDR1 SGHTA, CDR2 FQGNSA. With 7 bases removed from V and 3 bases from J, the gap between germline ends came to 12 bases. The CDR3 extends over 13 amino acids. The CDR3 protein is CASTLQGKETQYF. The CDR3 coding sequence is TGTGCCAGCACCCTCCAGGGTAAAGAGACCCAGTACTTC. Together with reference TRBV7-2 and TRBJ2-5, the CDR3 gives the full variable domain: GAGVSQSPSNKVTEKGKDVELRCDPISGHTALYWYRQSLGQGLEFLIYFQGNSAPDKSGLPSDRFSAERTGGSVSTLTIQRTQQEDSAVYLCASTLQGKETQYFGPGTRLLVL.

The chain links TRBV6-5 to TRBJ2-5; TRBD1 or TRBD2 may be the D gene (5 bases each). Germline V gene lookup returns CDR1 MNHEY and CDR2 SVGAGI. This CDR3 contains 13 residues. Between the trimmed V and J ends, which lost 5 bases and 5 bases, there was a span of 12 bases. The CDR3 region has the DNA TGTGCCAGCAGTATGAGGGGACGGGAGACCCAGTACTTC. Translated, it gives CASSMRGRETQYF.

The rearrangement links TRBV6-1 to TRBJ1-5; no reliable D call. Germline-derived CDR1 and CDR2 are MNHNS and SASEGT. The CDR3 runs 14 residues. Between the trimmed V and J ends, which lost 8 bases and 2 bases, there was a span of 13 bases. The CDR3: CASAVASGNQPQHF. The DNA of the CDR3 is TGTGCCAGCGCGGTGGCAAGCGGCAATCAGCCCCAGCATTTT.

This clonotype was seen repeatedly, ten times or more. This chain uses TRBV19 with TRBJ1-5, with unresolved D. This CDR3 contains 13 residues. Germline V gives CDR1 LNHDA, CDR2 SQIVND (reference sequence). The V and J ends lost 3 bases and 4 bases respectively, with 7 bases between them. The CDR3 protein is CASSILGNQPQHF. The CDR3 DNA reads as TGTGCCAGTAGTATCCTGGGGAATCAGCCCCAGCATTTT.

A remark on this clonotype: The CDR3 ends on some other residue instead of the conserved phenylalanine or tryptophan, so this is likely a read error. The chain couples TRBV10-3 to TRBJ2-7; no reliable D call. From germline, CDR1 is ENHRY and CDR2 SYGVKD. The CDR3 runs to 12 residues. Trimming stripped 4 bases from V and 1 base from J, with 5 bases between. CDR3 sequence reads: CAISGVSYEQYS. CDR3 in DNA: TGTGCCATCAGTGGGGTTTCCTACGAGCAGTACTCC.

This clonotype turned up a few times. The V gene is TRBV9, the J gene TRBJ1-4; TRBD1 matches at 10 bases. Germline V lookup: CDR1 SGDLS, CDR2 YYNGEE. V trimming: 3 bases; J trimming: 1 base; junction bases outside the gene matches: 3. This CDR3 has 16 residues. The CDR3 spells CASSERTGGTNEKLFF. The CDR3 DNA reads as TGTGCCAGCAGCGAGAGGACAGGGGGAACTAATGAAAAACTGTTTTTT.

This clonotype has just a few counts. The chain is built from TRBV20-1 and TRBJ1-1; the D is unclear. CDR1 DFQATT and CDR2 SNEGSKA come from the germline V gene (reference sequence). CDR3 length: 17 residues. V lost 3 bases and J lost 0, with 20 bases in between. The CDR3 DNA reads as TGCAGTGCTAGTAGACCCGACATCGCACCCATGAACACTGAAGCTTTCTTT. Its translation: CSASRPDIAPMNTEAFF.

This clonotype was seen repeatedly, ten times or more. This chain links TRBV7-9 with TRBJ1-5; the D gene is possibly TRBD1 (6 bases). V was trimmed by 5 bases and J by 3 bases, leaving 11 bases between them. Germline V gives CDR1 SEHNR, CDR2 FQNEAQ (reference sequence). The CDR3 spans 14 residues. CDR3 region: CASSTAGANQPQHF. In DNA form, the CDR3 reads TGTGCCAGCAGCACTGCAGGGGCCAATCAGCCCCAGCATTTT. The entire variable domain, with the rest obtained from reference TRBV7-9 and TRBJ1-5, is as follows: DTGVSQNPRHKITKRGQNVTFRCDPISEHNRLYWYRQTLGQGPEFLTYFQNEAQLEKSRLLSDRFSAERPKGSFSTLEIQRTEQGDSAMYLCASSTAGANQPQHFGDGTRLSIL.

About this clonotype itself: The junction does not match germline at one end; this may be a read error. The chain recombines TRBV7-2 with TRBJ2-7, with D perhaps matching TRBD2 (6 bases). Germline V gene sequence: CDR1 SGHTA, CDR2 FQGNSA. CDR3 length: 15 amino acids. The chain's CDR3 is CASSPSGLGTYEQYF. CDR3 DNA sequence: TGCGCCAGCAGCCCCTCGGGACTCGGAACCTACGAGCAGTACTTC. The whole variable domain, remainder taken from reference TRBV7-2 and TRBJ2-7, is GAGVSQSPSNKVTEKGKDVELRCDPISGHTALYWYRQSLGQGLEFLIYFQGNSAPDKSGLPSDRFSAERTGGSVSTLTIQRTQQEDSAVYLCASSPSGLGTYEQYFGPGTRLTVT.

Remarks on this clonotype: A much larger clone lies a single base off, so this may be a read error. The chain joins TRBV6-6 to TRBJ1-1; perhaps TRBD1 as D (6 bases). Germline-derived CDR1 and CDR2 are MNHNY and SVGAGI (reference sequence). The CDR3 runs 12 residues. The CDR3 DNA is TGTGCCAGCAGTACAGGGAACGCTGAAGTTTTCTTT. Protein sequence: CASSTGNAEVFF.

There are many counts of this clonotype. This chain uses TRBV29-1 with TRBJ1-2; weak D call: TRBD1 (6 bases). Germline assignment: CDR1 SQVTM and CDR2 ANQGSEA. The V end was cut by 4 bases, the J end by 5 bases, with 11 bases between. This CDR3 is built from 12 residues. In DNA form, the CDR3 reads TGCAGCGTTGGGGGGGACATGTATGGCTACACCTTC. As protein: CSVGGDMYGYTF.

The chain joins TRBV7-9 to TRBJ2-5; the match to TRBD2 covers 11 bases. V trimming: 1 base; J trimming: 3 bases; junction bases outside the gene matches: 16. CDR3 length: 20 amino acids. Germline V gene sequence: CDR1 SEHNR, CDR2 FQNEAQ (reference sequence). CDR3 DNA: TGTGCCAGCAGCTTAGTGTCTCGGTACCCGACTAGCGGGGCGGAAGAGACCCAGTACTTC. Its protein product is CASSLVSRYPTSGAEETQYF.

The chain is built from TRBV10-3 and TRBJ1-1, with a weak D call TRBD1 (5 bases). The CDR3 runs to 12 residues. The V end lost 11 bases, the J end lost 3 bases, and 13 bases lay between the germline ends. Germline V gene lookup returns CDR1 ENHRY and CDR2 SYGVKD. The CDR3, as DNA: TGTGCCCTCCGGGGACTGTACACTGAAGCTTTCTTT. Residues: CALRGLYTEAFF.

The chain's CDR3 is CASSPSPDRTSGANVLTF. The CDR3 nucleotides read TGTGCCAGTAGTCCTTCCCCTGACAGAACCTCTGGGGCCAACGTCCTGACTTTC. The chain uses TRBV19 and TRBJ2-6; a possible D gene is TRBD1 (5 bases). V was trimmed by 5 bases and J by 0 bases, leaving 17 bases between them. There are 18 residues in the CDR3. Per the germline V gene, CDR1 is LNHDA and CDR2 is SQIVND (reference sequence).

In this sample, this clonotype turned up many times. One end of the junction varies from germline; a read error may be responsible. The V gene is TRBV7-9, the J gene TRBJ1-4; weak D call: TRBD1 (5 bases). CDR1 is SEHNR and CDR2 is FQNEAQ in the germline V gene (reference sequence). The CDR3 extends over 14 amino acids. The chain's CDR3 is CASSLDVGDEKLFF. In DNA, the CDR3 is TGTGCCAGCAGCTTAGATGTAGGGGATGAAAAACTGTTCTTT. The full variable domain, in which reference TRBV7-9 and TRBJ1-4 provide the parts outside the CDR3, is DTGVSQNPRHKITKRGQNVTFRCDPISEHNRLYWYRQTLGQGPEFLTYFQNEAQLEKSRLLSDRFSAERPKGSFSTLEIQRTEQGDSAMYLCASSLDVGDEKLFFGSGTQLSVL.

This clonotype was seen repeatedly, ten times or more. V and J are TRBV7-2 and TRBJ1-5, with D uncertain. V lost 4 bases and J 0 bases, leaving 7 bases between the germline ends. The CDR3 sequence is 14 residues long. The germline V gene has CDR1 SGHTA and CDR2 FQGNSA. The CDR3 reads CASSYGNSNQPQHF. In DNA, the CDR3 is TGTGCCAGCAGCTACGGTAATAGCAATCAGCCCCAGCATTTT. The full variable domain, its missing parts supplied by reference TRBV7-2 and TRBJ1-5, is GAGVSQSPSNKVTEKGKDVELRCDPISGHTALYWYRQSLGQGLEFLIYFQGNSAPDKSGLPSDRFSAERTGGSVSTLTIQRTQQEDSAVYLCASSYGNSNQPQHFGDGTRLSIL.

The gene calls are TRBV6-1 and TRBJ1-2; perhaps TRBD1 as D (5 bases). CDR1 and CDR2 from the germline V gene are MNHNS and SASEGT. This CDR3 has 19 amino acids. Trimming stripped 5 bases from V and 3 bases from J, with 28 bases between. CDR3 loop: CASSYDTVYASGWDYGYTF. The CDR3 coding sequence is TGTGCCAGCAGTTACGATACAGTATATGCGTCAGGGTGGGACTATGGCTACACCTTC.

Of note for this clonotype: A junction end diverges from the germline sequence, so it may reflect a read error. This CDR3 reads CASSQELMNTEAF. CDR3 in DNA: TGTGCCAGCAGCCAAGAGCTCATGAACACTGAAGCTTTC. V is TRBV4-2 and J is TRBJ2-6; D is uncertain. This CDR3 comprises 13 residues. Germline-derived CDR1 and CDR2 are LGHNA and YNFKEQ.

This rearrangement joins TRBV12-3 or TRBV12-4 to TRBJ2-5, with 9 bases aligning to TRBD2. V was clipped by 6 bases and J by 1 base; unmatched bases: 3. This CDR3 region has 14 residues. The CDR3 bases are TGTGCCAGCAGAGCGGGGGGATTCCAAGAGACCCAGTACTTC. Its protein is CASRAGGFQETQYF.

This clonotype was counted many times. The V and J genes are TRBV15 and TRBJ1-2; D is possibly TRBD1 (6 bases). CDR3 size: 15 residues. CDR1 LNHNV and CDR2 YYDKDF come from the germline V gene (reference sequence). V was shortened by 0 bases and J by 7 bases, with 15 bases between the two germline ends. This CDR3 is CATSRDVGVGGGYTF. The CDR3, as DNA: TGTGCCACCAGCAGAGACGTGGGAGTAGGGGGTGGCTACACCTTC.

The rearrangement links TRBV7-8 to TRBJ1-5, with a tentative D call TRBD1 (5 bases). The CDR3 consists of 17 residues. Germline V CDR1 and CDR2: SGHVS, FQNEAQ. The germline V and J ends were trimmed by 1 base and 1 base, with 14 bases remaining between them. CDR3 sequence: CASSLGRGVESNQPQHF. As DNA, the CDR3 is TGTGCCAGCAGCTTAGGTCGGGGGGTAGAGAGCAATCAGCCCCAGCATTTT.

This clonotype was detected once. The junction and the germline gene differ at one end; a read error may be behind it. This rearrangement joins TRBV20-1 to TRBJ1-1, with D perhaps matching TRBD1 (6 bases). The germline CDR1 and CDR2 sequences are DFQATT and SNEGSKA (reference sequence). The length of the CDR3 is 12 residues. CDR3 loop: CSARQQGTEVFF. The CDR3 DNA reads as TGCAGTGCTAGACAACAGGGTACTGAAGTTTTCTTT.

For this clonotype: A much larger clone lies one base from this, so it may be a read error. The CDR3 bases are TGTGCCATCAGTCCGGGAAAATATGGCTACACCTTC. Translated: CAISPGKYGYTF. The chain recombines TRBV10-3 with TRBJ1-2; D is undetermined. The CDR3 is made up of 12 amino acids. V dropped 5 bases and J dropped 5 bases, with 9 bases sitting between them. CDR1 and CDR2 (germline): ENHRY, SYGVKD.